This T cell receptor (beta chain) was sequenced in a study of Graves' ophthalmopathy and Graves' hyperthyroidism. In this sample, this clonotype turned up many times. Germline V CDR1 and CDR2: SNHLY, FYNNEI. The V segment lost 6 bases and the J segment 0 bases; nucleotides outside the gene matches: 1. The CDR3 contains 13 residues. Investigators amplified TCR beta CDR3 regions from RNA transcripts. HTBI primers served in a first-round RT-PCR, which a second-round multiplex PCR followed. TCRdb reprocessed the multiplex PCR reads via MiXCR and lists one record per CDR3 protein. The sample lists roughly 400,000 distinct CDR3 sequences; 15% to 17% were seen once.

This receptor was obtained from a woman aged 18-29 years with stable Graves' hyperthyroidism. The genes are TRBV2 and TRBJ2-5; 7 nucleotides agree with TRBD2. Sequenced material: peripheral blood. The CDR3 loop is CASRRENQETQYF. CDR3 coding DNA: TGTGCCAGCAGGCGGGAGAACCAAGAGACCCAGTACTTC. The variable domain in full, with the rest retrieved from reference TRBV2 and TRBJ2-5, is EPEVTQTPSHQVTQMGQEVILRCVPISNHLYFYWYRQILGQKVEFLVSFYNNEISEKSEIFDDQFSVERPDGSNFTLKIRSTKLEDSAMYFCASRRENQETQYFGPGTRLLVL.